The rows below give T cell receptor beta chains drawn from one sample of a study of blood T cell repertoires in COVID-19. The repertoire was sequenced with immunoSEQ multiplex PCR; TCRdb's copy has only in-frame clones and lacks some. The data contain fewer than 200,000 clones, roughly 84% of them singletons. The specimen sequenced was peripheral blood. These receptors were collected from a woman aged 45-60 years with COVID-19, enrolled during active disease. CDR3s include the opening cysteine and the closing phenylalanine or tryptophan. Each record gives: V gene, clone size, CDR3 protein. Clone size, where shown, is once, few, many, or a class for clones that have expanded.

TRBV28	-	CASSYPTGINSPLHF
TRBV4-3	-	CASSLTTGNTEAFF
TRBV19	-	CASSIAGGGSYEQYF
TRBV27	few	CASTPNGGSNEQFF
TRBV5-6	-	CASSLAGAVMTYEQYF
TRBV6-5	-	CASSYDRGINSPLHF
TRBV27	-	CASSYRGLGNEKLFF
TRBV3-1/TRBV3-2	-	CASSQDNLAGHYEQYF
TRBV6-6	-	CASSQSQGRNTEAFF
TRBV28	-	CASSSPELGYTF
TRBV11-3	-	CASSLYTGESNTQYF
TRBV5-1	-	CASRPRPGLAGDSYEQYF
TRBV30	few	CAWSTGNYGYTF
TRBV10-1	few	CASSEPSEETQYF
TRBV6-5	-	CASRHPGLANDEQYF
TRBV23-1	-	CASSQSPGSYTGELFF
TRBV5-1	once	CASSPPGRDSQETQYF
TRBV19	-	CASSIKGPYSGNTIYF
TRBV9	few	CASSTGQGFYNEQFF
TRBV7-6	-	CASTTIGGSRLLGETQYF
TRBV10-3	-	CAISTQGAGVEVTEAFF
TRBV29-1	-	CSPSAGVNYGYTF